These 6 T cell receptor beta chains share one sample of origin, sequenced in a study of graft-versus-host responses after intestinal transplantation. Profiling relied on immunoSEQ multiplex PCR, and the TCRdb table lists in-frame clones only, not all of them. Here the sample spans about 29,000 clones, around 92% being singletons. The sample consisted of PBMCs, taken about 70 days after intestinal transplant. These receptors all come from a human patient who received an intestinal transplant, so some T cells may come from the graft donor.

CDR3 amino acids: CASSPSVVGLEVDEQFF. The CDR3 region has the DNA TGCGCCAGCAGCCCATCTGTTGTGGGGTTGGAGGTCGATGAGCAGTTCTTC. The rearrangement links TRBV5-1 to TRBJ2-1, with D possibly TRBD2 on 5 matching bases. Germline V lookup: CDR1 SGHRS, CDR2 YFSETQ. V was pared by 4 bases and J by 8 bases, with 25 bases between. This CDR3 has 17 residues.

The chain joins TRBV29-1 to TRBJ1-1; no definite D call. The CDR3 has 11 residues. Germline V CDR1 and CDR2: SQVTM, ANQGSEA. Deletions cut 5 bases from V and 0 bases from J, with 4 bases between. The CDR3 sequence: CSVHVNTEAFF. CDR3 DNA sequence: TGCAGCGTTCATGTGAACACTGAAGCTTTCTTT.

The count of this clone is one. The chain employs TRBV28 and TRBJ2-1; D is unresolved. The germline gives CDR1 MDHEN, CDR2 SYDVKM. V shed 3 bases and J shed 3 bases, with 15 bases lying between them. This CDR3 comprises 16 residues. This CDR3 is CASSFYRTTLYNEQFF. The CDR3 region has the DNA TGTGCCAGCAGTTTTTACCGTACCACCCTCTACAATGAGCAGTTCTTC.

The chain links TRBV6-5 to TRBJ1-5, with D perhaps TRBD1 (5 bases). With 8 bases removed from V and 7 bases from J, the gap between germline ends came to 15 bases. The CDR3 is 13 residues long. In germline, CDR1 is MNHEY, CDR2 SVGAGI. CDR3 nucleotides: TGTGCCAGCGCAGGGTGGACGGACCAGCCCCAGCATTTT. It translates to CASAGWTDQPQHF.

The chain joins TRBV14 to TRBJ1-2; tentatively, D is TRBD1 (6 bases). CDR3 length: 16 residues. Germline V gene sequence: CDR1 SGHDN, CDR2 FVKESK. Trimming pared 1 base from V and 0 bases from J, leaving 12 bases between. Here the CDR3 reads CASSQGIPGANYGYTF. CDR3 sequence (DNA): TGTGCCAGCAGCCAAGGGATCCCAGGGGCTAACTATGGCTACACCTTC.

The V call is TRBV13, the J call TRBJ2-1, with 8 bases that match TRBD2. After removal of 3 bases from V and 12 bases from J, the junction contained 19 bases not matched to a gene. Germline V CDR1 and CDR2: PRHDT, FYEKMQ (reference sequence). This CDR3 region has 17 residues. The CDR3 region has the DNA TGTGCCAGCAGCTTGGGGCCCAGGTCGGGGGGGCCTGTAGGGCAGTTCTTC. As protein: CASSLGPRSGGPVGQFF.